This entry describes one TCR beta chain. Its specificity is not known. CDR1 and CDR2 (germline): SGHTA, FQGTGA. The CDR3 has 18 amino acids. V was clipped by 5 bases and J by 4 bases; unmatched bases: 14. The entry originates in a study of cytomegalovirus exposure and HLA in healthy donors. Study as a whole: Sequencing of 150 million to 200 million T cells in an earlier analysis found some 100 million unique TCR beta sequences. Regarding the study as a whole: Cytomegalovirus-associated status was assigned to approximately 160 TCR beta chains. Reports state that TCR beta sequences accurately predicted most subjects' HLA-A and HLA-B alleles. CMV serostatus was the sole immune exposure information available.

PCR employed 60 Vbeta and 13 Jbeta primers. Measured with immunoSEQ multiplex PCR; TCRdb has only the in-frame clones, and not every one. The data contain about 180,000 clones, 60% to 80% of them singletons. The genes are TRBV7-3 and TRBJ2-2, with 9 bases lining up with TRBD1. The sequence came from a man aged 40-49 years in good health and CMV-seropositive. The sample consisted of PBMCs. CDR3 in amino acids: CASSPSPGQGLGTGELFF. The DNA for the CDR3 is TGTGCCAGCAGCCCCTCTCCGGGACAGGGTTTGGGCACCGGGGAGCTGTTTTTT.